Listed below are T cell receptor beta chains from one sample, sequenced in a study of blood T cell repertoires in COVID-19. TCRdb's copy holds only in-frame clones and misses some; the assay was immunoSEQ multiplex PCR. The repertoire holds 100,000 to 150,000 clones, with roughly three quarters as singletons. Sequencing was done on a sample of peripheral blood. The receptor set was obtained from a middle-aged man with active or convalescent COVID-19. CDR3s leave out the opening cysteine and the closing phenylalanine or tryptophan. The D gene is left open where the match is weak.

d_call v_call cdr3_aa
- TRBV27 ASSSGRRTGYT
TRBD1 TRBV28 ASSLSSGGFTEAF
- TRBV10-1 ASSTGPPPTF
- TRBV7-3 ASSPTGGSNYGYT
- TRBV18 ASSPPLSRGETQY
TRBD2 TRBV6-5 ASSYEGTREGNEQF
- TRBV4-1 ASSQIFGLRGTNEKLF
TRBD1 TRBV2 ASSDPGQGSNTIY
- TRBV29-1 SVERGMNTEAF
TRBD1 TRBV6-5 ASRFQGDTGELF
- TRBV9 ASSNQGIGEQF
- TRBV5-5 ASGQTSGDTIY
TRBD1 TRBV2 ASRTGQANQPQH
- TRBV27 ASSHRDKNTGELF
TRBD2 TRBV19 ASSIGGRGGNEQF
- TRBV6-1 ASSETRGNTIY
- TRBV5-4 ASSFNSYEQY
TRBD1 TRBV4-1 ASSQEERGGREQF